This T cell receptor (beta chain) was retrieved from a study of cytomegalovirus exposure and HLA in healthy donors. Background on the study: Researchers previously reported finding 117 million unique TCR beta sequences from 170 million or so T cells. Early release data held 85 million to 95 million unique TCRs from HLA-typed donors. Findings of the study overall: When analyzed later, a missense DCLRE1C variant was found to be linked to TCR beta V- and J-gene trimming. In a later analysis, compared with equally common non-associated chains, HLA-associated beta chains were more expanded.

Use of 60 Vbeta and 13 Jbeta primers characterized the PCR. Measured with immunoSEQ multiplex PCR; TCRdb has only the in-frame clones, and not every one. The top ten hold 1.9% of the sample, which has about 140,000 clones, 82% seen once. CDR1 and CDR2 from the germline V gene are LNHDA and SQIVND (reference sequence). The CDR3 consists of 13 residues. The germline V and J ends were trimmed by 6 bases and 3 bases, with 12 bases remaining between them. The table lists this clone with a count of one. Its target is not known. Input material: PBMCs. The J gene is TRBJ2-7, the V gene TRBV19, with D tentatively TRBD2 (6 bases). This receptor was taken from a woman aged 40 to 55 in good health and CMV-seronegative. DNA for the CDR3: TGTGCCAGTAGCTTAACGGGGGTCTACGAGCAGTACTTC. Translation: CASSLTGVYEQYF.